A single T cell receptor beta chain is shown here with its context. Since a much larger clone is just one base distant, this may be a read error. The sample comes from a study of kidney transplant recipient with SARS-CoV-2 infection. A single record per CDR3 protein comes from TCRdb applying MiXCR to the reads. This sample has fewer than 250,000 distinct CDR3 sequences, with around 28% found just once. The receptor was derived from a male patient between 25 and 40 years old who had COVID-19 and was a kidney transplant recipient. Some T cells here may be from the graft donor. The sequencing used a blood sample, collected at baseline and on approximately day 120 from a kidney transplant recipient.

The CDR3, as DNA: TGTGCCACCTCCCGAAGCCAGGGACTAGCGGGAGGGCCTGGGTACAATGAGCAGTTCTTC. Translated: CATSRSQGLAGGPGYNEQFF. V and J are TRBV24-1 and TRBJ2-1; 16 bases map to TRBD2. Germline trimming cut 9 bases from V and 4 bases from J; bases unmatched to any gene: 17. This CDR3 has 20 amino acids. Germline V lookup: CDR1 KGHDR, CDR2 SFDVKD.